Following are 24 T cell receptor beta chains from one sample sequenced in a study of early T cells in non-severe SARS-CoV-2 infection. TCRdb re-derived calls from the 5' RACE reads in MiXCR, one entry per CDR3 protein. This sample has 50,000 to 70,000 distinct CDR3 sequences, with just under 9% found just once. Material: whole blood. These receptors were taken from an adult who was a healthcare worker with PCR-confirmed SARS-CoV-2 infection or an uninfected control (not recorded which).

This clonotype was picked up many times. The chain joins TRBV6-5 to TRBJ1-5; 7 bases agree with TRBD1. J was trimmed by 3 bases and V by 4 bases; bases with no gene match: 3. The length of the CDR3 is 14 residues. Looked up from germline, CDR1 is MNHEY and CDR2 is SVGAGI. This CDR3 is CASSSGQFNQPQHF. The DNA of the CDR3 is TGTGCCAGCAGTTCGGGACAGTTCAATCAGCCCCAGCATTTT.

This clonotype was picked up many times. The gene calls are TRBV7-2 and TRBJ1-3; unclear D gene. The CDR3 extends over 15 amino acids. Trimming removed 5 bases from V and 0 bases from J, with 11 bases in between. The V gene's germline CDR1 is SGHTA and CDR2 FQGNSA. The DNA of the CDR3 is TGTGCCAGCAGCCGCTACAGAGCCTCTGGAAACACCATATATTTT. It specifies CASSRYRASGNTIYF. The full variable domain, with the rest looked up from reference TRBV7-2 and TRBJ1-3, is GAGVSQSPSNKVTEKGKDVELRCDPISGHTALYWYRQSLGQGLEFLIYFQGNSAPDKSGLPSDRFSAERTGGSVSTLTIQRTQQEDSAVYLCASSRYRASGNTIYFGEGSWLTVV.

The genes are TRBV6-2 or TRBV6-3 and TRBJ2-7, with D perhaps assigned TRBD1 or TRBD2 (6 bases each). Germline V lookup: CDR1 MNHEY, CDR2 SVGEGT. V shed 6 bases and J shed 0 bases, with 21 bases lying between them. CDR3 length equals 17 residues. The CDR3: CASSQARGGGTSYEQYF. CDR3 coding DNA: TGTGCCAGCAGCCAGGCCCGTGGGGGCGGGACCTCCTACGAGCAGTACTTC.

This clonotype was recorded many times. The rearrangement joins TRBV6-5 to TRBJ2-1, with 9 nucleotides matching TRBD2. This CDR3 region has 13 residues. The V gene's germline CDR1 is MNHEY and CDR2 SVGAGI. With 2 bases clipped from V and 16 bases from J, the junction kept 9 bases outside the gene matches. The CDR3 loop reads CASSYGPGLAFFF. CDR3 bases: TGTGCCAGCAGTTACGGGCCGGGACTAGCATTCTTCTTC.

The sample holds many counts of this clonotype. The rearrangement links TRBV12-3 or TRBV12-4 to TRBJ1-2, with D maybe TRBD1 (5 bases). V was trimmed by 2 bases and J by 6 bases, leaving 13 bases between them. This CDR3 spans 14 amino acids. The CDR3 sequence is CASSLIPGTHGYTF. Here the CDR3 DNA reads TGTGCCAGCAGTTTAATCCCAGGGACCCATGGCTACACCTTC.

The table lists this clonotype with a few counts. The rearrangement uses TRBV6-2 or TRBV6-3 and TRBJ2-7, with a weak D call TRBD2 (5 bases). The germline V gene has CDR1 MNHEY and CDR2 SVGEGT. The V and J ends lost 0 bases and 1 base respectively, with 13 bases between them. The CDR3 extends over 16 amino acids. CDR3 in amino acids: CASSYSNLGLSYEQYF. CDR3 nucleotide sequence: TGTGCCAGCAGTTACTCGAATCTCGGACTTTCCTACGAGCAGTACTTC.

This clonotype has a count of ten or more. The CDR3 nucleotides are TGTGCCAGCAGCTCTACCGGGGGCGATACGCAGTATTTT. Translation: CASSSTGGDTQYF. V gene TRBV5-6 combines with J gene TRBJ2-3; D may correspond to TRBD1 or TRBD2 (6 bases each). Germline-derived CDR1 and CDR2 are SGHDT and YYEEEE. The CDR3 loop spans 13 amino acids. V was cut by 3 bases and J by 6 bases, with 11 bases left in between.

This clonotype turned up a few times. This sequence joins TRBV28 and TRBJ2-4, with D possibly being TRBD1 (6 bases). Germline V gene sequence: CDR1 MDHEN, CDR2 SYDVKM. This CDR3 has 13 amino acids. The V end was cut by 7 bases, the J end by 2 bases, with 9 bases between. Here the CDR3 DNA reads TGTGCCAGCATGGGGGCTTCCAAAAACATTCAGTACTTC. Translation gives CASMGASKNIQYF.

The rearrangement uses TRBV13 and TRBJ2-3; the D is unclear. This CDR3 spans 13 amino acids. Germline CDR1 PRHDT, CDR2 FYEKMQ (reference sequence). V shed 2 bases and J shed 5 bases, with 8 bases lying between them. The CDR3 DNA reads TGTGCCAGCAGCTTAATGAGAGGAGATACGCAGTATTTT. It specifies CASSLMRGDTQYF.

At least ten counts were recorded for this clonotype. V usage is TRBV9 and J usage is TRBJ2-2; D may correspond to TRBD1 or TRBD2 (6 bases each). There are 16 residues in the CDR3. Trimming removed 6 bases at V and 8 bases at J, with 23 bases between. The germline V gene encodes CDR1 SGDLS and CDR2 YYNGEE. The chain's CDR3 is CASTTQLGGTMGELFF. For the CDR3, the DNA is TGTGCCAGCACCACCCAGTTAGGGGGGACGATGGGGGAGCTGTTTTTT.

The CDR3: CASSFWPIAREEDNEQFF. The CDR3 nucleotides are TGTGCCAGCAGCTTTTGGCCGATCGCGAGGGAGGAAGACAATGAGCAGTTCTTC. The rearrangement links TRBV7-8 to TRBJ2-1, with D possibly matching TRBD2 (6 bases). Germline V CDR1 and CDR2: SGHVS, FQNEAQ. The CDR3 has 18 amino acids. Trimming removed 3 bases from V and 5 bases from J, with 23 bases in between.

This clonotype was detected ten times or more. The chain combines TRBV7-3 with TRBJ1-1; no clear D gene. The CDR3 has 16 amino acids. CDR1 is SGHTA and CDR2 is FQGTGA in the germline V gene. The V end was cut by 0 bases, the J end by 0 bases, with 11 bases between. The CDR3: CASSLTSLGLNTEAFF. The CDR3 bases are TGTGCCAGCAGCTTAACGTCTCTAGGCCTGAACACTGAAGCTTTCTTT.

This chain connects TRBV5-5 to TRBJ2-1, with D unresolved. V was cut by 4 bases and J by 0 bases, with 11 bases left in between. Germline V lookup: CDR1 SGHKS, CDR2 YYEKEE (reference sequence). The CDR3 contains 15 residues. The CDR3 reads CASSPFRISYNEQFF. CDR3 DNA sequence: TGTGCCAGCAGCCCCTTTCGGATCTCCTACAATGAGCAGTTCTTC.

The rearrangement uses TRBV28 and TRBJ2-3; 8 bases match TRBD2. Unmatched junction bases numbered 5, after V lost 5 bases and J lost 1 base. This CDR3 is 15 amino acids long. Germline V CDR1 and CDR2: MDHEN, SYDVKM. CDR3 DNA: TGTGCCAGCAGTACTAGCGGAATTGGCACAGATACGCAGTATTTT. It encodes CASSTSGIGTDTQYF.

This clonotype was seen many times. The chain recombines TRBV20-1 with TRBJ2-5; 8 bases align to TRBD1. CDR3 length: 13 amino acids. Germline V gene sequence: CDR1 DFQATT, CDR2 SNEGSKA (reference sequence). J gave up 4 bases and V 2 bases, and 3 bases lay outside the gene matches. The CDR3 sequence is CSARTGGPETQYF. The CDR3 region has the DNA TGCAGTGCTAGAACAGGGGGTCCAGAGACCCAGTACTTC.

This clonotype was observed a handful of times. This chain links TRBV10-3 with TRBJ2-7; D gene ambiguous. The CDR3 runs 11 residues. The germline gives CDR1 ENHRY, CDR2 SYGVKD. Deletions cut 3 bases from V and 3 bases from J, with 3 bases between. The CDR3 is CAISDLYEQYF. The CDR3 DNA sequence: TGTGCCATCAGTGACCTCTACGAGCAGTACTTC.

This clonotype turned up a few times. The chain employs TRBV18 and TRBJ2-3; 10 bases line up with TRBD2. The junction had 3 bases not matched to a gene; V was cut back by 0 bases and J by 3 bases. The CDR3 is made up of 16 amino acids. Germline-derived CDR1 and CDR2 are KGHSH and LQKENI. CDR3 DNA sequence: TGTGCCAGCTCACCACCGACTAGCGGGCGGACAGATACGCAGTATTTT. Protein product: CASSPPTSGRTDTQYF.

In its sample, this clonotype was seen many times. The chain is built from TRBV12-3 or TRBV12-4 and TRBJ2-3, with D tentatively TRBD2 (6 bases). The CDR3 contains 14 residues. V was trimmed by 7 bases and J by 3 bases, leaving 14 bases between them. The CDR3 sequence: CASMDGTGTDTQYF. Here the CDR3 DNA reads TGTGCCAGCATGGACGGGACTGGGACAGATACGCAGTATTTT.

This clonotype was seen ten or more times. The junction departs from the called germline gene at one end, perhaps through a read error. This chain joins TRBV28 and TRBJ1-1, with D hard to call. The CDR3 sequence is 15 residues long. Germline values: CDR1 MDHEN, CDR2 SYDVKM. This CDR3 reads CASIEFSTSNTQAFF. CDR3 coding DNA: TGTGCCAGCATCGAATTCAGCACCTCGAACACTCAAGCTTTCTTT.

In DNA, the CDR3 is TGCGCCAGCAGCTTGGTAGCAGGGGGTTACGAGCAGTACTTC. Translation gives CASSLVAGGYEQYF. The V call is TRBV5-1, the J call TRBJ2-7; TRBD1 matches 7 bases. The CDR3 is 14 amino acids. The germline CDR1 and CDR2 sequences are SGHRS and YFSETQ. Trimming cost V 0 bases and J 4 bases; bases outside gene matches: 4. The whole variable domain, filled in from reference TRBV5-1 and TRBJ2-7, reads KAGVTQTPRYLIKTRGQQVTLSCSPISGHRSVSWYQQTPGQGLQFLFEYFSETQRNKGNFPGRFSGRQFSNSRSEMNVSTLELGDSALYLCASSLVAGGYEQYFGPGTRLTVT.

In its sample, this clonotype was seen many times. V is TRBV20-1 and J is TRBJ1-4; unclear D gene. V shed 7 bases and J shed 8 bases, with 20 bases lying between them. Looked up from germline, CDR1 is DFQATT and CDR2 is SNEGSKA (reference sequence). CDR3 length: 14 residues. CDR3 loop: CSGAGPLRREKLFF. DNA of the CDR3: TGCAGTGGGGCCGGACCCCTTAGGAGGGAAAAACTGTTTTTT.

This clonotype was counted ten times or more. CDR3: CASSGLTGRTGELFF. The CDR3 bases are TGTGCCAGTAGTGGTCTGACAGGGAGAACCGGGGAGCTGTTTTTT. The rearrangement joins TRBV19 to TRBJ2-2, with 7 positions matching TRBD1. The V segment lost 5 bases and the J segment 5 bases; nucleotides outside the gene matches: 8. The germline CDR1 and CDR2 sequences are LNHDA and SQIVND (reference sequence). The CDR3 spans 15 residues.

The V call is TRBV15, the J call TRBJ2-7, with a weak D call TRBD2 (6 bases). Trimming pared 3 bases from V and 4 bases from J, leaving 16 bases between. The CDR3 has 15 amino acids. CDR1 and CDR2 (germline): LNHNV, YYDKDF (reference sequence). CDR3 residues: CATSRESGLSYEQYF. In nucleotides, the CDR3 is TGTGCCACCAGCAGGGAATCGGGACTGAGTTACGAGCAGTACTTC.

This clonotype was seen at least ten times. The V call is TRBV30, the J call TRBJ1-1; weak D call: TRBD1 (5 bases). Trimming stripped 3 bases from V and 3 bases from J, with 11 bases between. Germline V gene data show CDR1 as GTSNPN and CDR2 as SVGIG (reference sequence). This CDR3 has 13 amino acids. CDR3 region: CAWSAGLDTEAFF. As DNA, the CDR3 is TGTGCCTGGAGCGCAGGGCTCGACACTGAAGCTTTCTTT.